The TCR beta chain described here comes from a study of cytomegalovirus exposure and HLA in healthy donors. Study-wide points: In a later analysis, TCR association rates varied by HLA locus: DRB1 most, HLA-C fewest.

It was with 60 Vbeta and 13 Jbeta primers that the PCR ran. Assay: immunoSEQ multiplex PCR; the TCRdb copy retains only in-frame clones and omits some. This table has roughly 180,000 clones, around four fifths appearing once. Trimming cost V 0 bases and J 4 bases, with 14 bases left between them. The CDR3 spans 15 residues. Germline loops: CDR1 SGDLS, CDR2 YYNGEE. Comments on this clone: Its antigen is currently unknown.

The chain couples TRBV9 to TRBJ2-7; D possibly corresponds to TRBD2 (5 bases). Sequences were obtained from PBMCs. This clonotype originated in a woman in her thirties in good health and CMV-seropositive. CDR3 residues: CASSVGGGGEYEQYF. The CDR3 DNA reads TGTGCCAGCAGCGTAGGAGGAGGAGGAGAATACGAGCAGTACTTC.